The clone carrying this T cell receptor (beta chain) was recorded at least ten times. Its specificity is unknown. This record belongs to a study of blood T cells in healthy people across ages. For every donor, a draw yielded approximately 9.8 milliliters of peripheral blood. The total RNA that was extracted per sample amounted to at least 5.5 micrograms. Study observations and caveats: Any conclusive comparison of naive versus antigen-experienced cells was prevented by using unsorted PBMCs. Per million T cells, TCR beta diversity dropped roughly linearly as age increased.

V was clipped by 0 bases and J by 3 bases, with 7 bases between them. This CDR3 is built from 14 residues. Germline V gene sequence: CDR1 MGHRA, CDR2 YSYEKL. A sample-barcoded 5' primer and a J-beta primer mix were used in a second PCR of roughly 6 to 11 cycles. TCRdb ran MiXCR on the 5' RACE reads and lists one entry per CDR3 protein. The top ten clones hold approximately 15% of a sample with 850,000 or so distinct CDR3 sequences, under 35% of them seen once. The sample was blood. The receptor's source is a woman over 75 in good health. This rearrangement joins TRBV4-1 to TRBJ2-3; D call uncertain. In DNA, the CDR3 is TGCGCCAGCAGCCAAGACCCCTGGACAGATACGCAGTATTTT. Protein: CASSQDPWTDTQYF.